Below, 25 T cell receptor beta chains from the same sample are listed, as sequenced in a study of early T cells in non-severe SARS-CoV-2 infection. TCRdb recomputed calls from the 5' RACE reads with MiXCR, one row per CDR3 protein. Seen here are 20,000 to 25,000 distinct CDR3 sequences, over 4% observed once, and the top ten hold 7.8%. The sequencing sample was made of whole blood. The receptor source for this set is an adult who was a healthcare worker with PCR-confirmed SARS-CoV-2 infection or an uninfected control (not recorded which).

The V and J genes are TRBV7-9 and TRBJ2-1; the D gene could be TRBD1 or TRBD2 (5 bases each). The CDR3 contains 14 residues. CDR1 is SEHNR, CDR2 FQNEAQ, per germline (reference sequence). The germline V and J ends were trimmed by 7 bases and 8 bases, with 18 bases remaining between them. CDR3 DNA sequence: TGTGCCAGCACCTCCGAGGGGCCGGATGATGAGCAGTTCTTC. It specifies CASTSEGPDDEQFF.

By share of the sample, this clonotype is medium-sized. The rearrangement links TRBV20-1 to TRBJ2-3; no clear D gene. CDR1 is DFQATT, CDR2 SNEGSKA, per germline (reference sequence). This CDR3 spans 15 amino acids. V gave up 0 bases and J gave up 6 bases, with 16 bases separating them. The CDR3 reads CSARDWRSVADTQYF. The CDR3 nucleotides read TGCAGTGCTAGAGATTGGAGATCGGTCGCCGATACGCAGTATTTT.

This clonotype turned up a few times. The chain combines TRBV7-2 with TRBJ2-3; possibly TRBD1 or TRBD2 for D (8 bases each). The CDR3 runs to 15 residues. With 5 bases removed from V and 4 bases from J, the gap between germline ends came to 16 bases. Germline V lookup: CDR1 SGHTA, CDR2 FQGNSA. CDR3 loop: CASSRGGQDPDTQYF. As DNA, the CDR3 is TGTGCCAGCAGCCGGGGGGGACAGGACCCAGATACGCAGTATTTT.

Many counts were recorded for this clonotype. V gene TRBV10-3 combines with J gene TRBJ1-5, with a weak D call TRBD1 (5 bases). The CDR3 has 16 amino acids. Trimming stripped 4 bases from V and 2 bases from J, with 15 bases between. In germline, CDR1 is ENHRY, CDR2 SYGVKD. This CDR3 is CAISGVQADGNQPQHF. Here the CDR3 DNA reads TGTGCCATCAGTGGGGTACAGGCGGACGGCAATCAGCCCCAGCATTTT.

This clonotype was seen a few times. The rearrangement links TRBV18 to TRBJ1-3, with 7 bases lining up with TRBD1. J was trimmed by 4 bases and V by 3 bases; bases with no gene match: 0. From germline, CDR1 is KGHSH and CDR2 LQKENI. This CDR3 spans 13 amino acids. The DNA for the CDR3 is TGTGCCAGCTCACCGGGACAGGGAAACACCATATATTTT. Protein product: CASSPGQGNTIYF.

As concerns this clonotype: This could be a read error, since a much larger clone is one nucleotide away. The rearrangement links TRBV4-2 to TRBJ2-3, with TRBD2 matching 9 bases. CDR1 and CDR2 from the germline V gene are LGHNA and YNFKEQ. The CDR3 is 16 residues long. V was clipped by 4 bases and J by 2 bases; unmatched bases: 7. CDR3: CASSRGLASNTDTQYF. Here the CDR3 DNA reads TGTGCCAGCAGCCGTGGACTAGCGTCTAACACAGATACGCAGTATTTT.

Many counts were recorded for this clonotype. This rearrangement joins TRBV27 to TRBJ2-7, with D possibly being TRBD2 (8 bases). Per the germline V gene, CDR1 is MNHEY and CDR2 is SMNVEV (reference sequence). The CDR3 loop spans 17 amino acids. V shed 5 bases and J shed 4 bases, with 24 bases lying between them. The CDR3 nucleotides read TGTGCCAGCAGTCCAGCCATCCGACAGGGCGGGAGGTACGAGCAGTACTTC. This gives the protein CASSPAIRQGGRYEQYF.

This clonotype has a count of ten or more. The CDR3 here is CSVEVNRAGYGYTF. CDR3 bases: TGCAGCGTTGAAGTGAACAGGGCGGGGTATGGCTACACCTTC. The chain couples TRBV29-1 to TRBJ1-2; a weak D match, TRBD1 (6 bases). Germline values: CDR1 SQVTM, CDR2 ANQGSEA. Trimming removed 1 base from V and 5 bases from J, with 14 bases in between. There are 14 residues in the CDR3.

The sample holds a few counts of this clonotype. CDR3 region: CASSLGSVRATEQFF. The CDR3 DNA reads as TGTGCCAGCAGCTTAGGATCCGTCAGGGCGACTGAGCAGTTCTTC. V usage is TRBV7-7 and J usage is TRBJ2-1; tentatively, D is TRBD1 (5 bases). Germline lookup yields CDR1 SSHAT and CDR2 FNYEAQ (reference sequence). CDR3 length: 15 amino acids. V was trimmed by 1 base and J by 9 bases, leaving 16 bases between them.

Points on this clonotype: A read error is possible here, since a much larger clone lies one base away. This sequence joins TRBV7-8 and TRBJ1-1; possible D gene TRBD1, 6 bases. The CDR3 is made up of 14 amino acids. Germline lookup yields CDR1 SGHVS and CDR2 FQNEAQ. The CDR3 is CASSLGTGNTEALF. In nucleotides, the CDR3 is TGTGCCAGCAGCTTAGGTACAGGGAACACTGAAGCTCTCTTT.

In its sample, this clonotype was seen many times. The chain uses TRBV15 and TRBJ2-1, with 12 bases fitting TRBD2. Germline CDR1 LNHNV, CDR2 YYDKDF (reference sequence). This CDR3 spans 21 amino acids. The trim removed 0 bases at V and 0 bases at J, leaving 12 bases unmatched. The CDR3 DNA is TGTGCCACCAGCAGAGATCCGGGACTAGCGGGTCCTTCAAGCTCCTACAATGAGCAGTTCTTC. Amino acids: CATSRDPGLAGPSSSYNEQFF.

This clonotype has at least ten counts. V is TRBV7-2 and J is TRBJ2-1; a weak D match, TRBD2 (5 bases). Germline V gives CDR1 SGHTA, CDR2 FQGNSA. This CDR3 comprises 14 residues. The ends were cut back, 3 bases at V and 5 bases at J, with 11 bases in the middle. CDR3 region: CASSFPGIDNEQFF. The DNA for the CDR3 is TGTGCCAGCAGCTTCCCCGGGATCGACAATGAGCAGTTCTTC.

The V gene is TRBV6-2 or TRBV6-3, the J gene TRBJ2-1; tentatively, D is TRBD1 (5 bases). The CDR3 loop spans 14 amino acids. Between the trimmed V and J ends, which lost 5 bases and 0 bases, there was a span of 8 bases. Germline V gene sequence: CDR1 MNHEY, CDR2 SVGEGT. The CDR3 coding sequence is TGTGCCAGCAGTCTTGACAGCTCCTACAATGAGCAGTTCTTC. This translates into CASSLDSSYNEQFF.

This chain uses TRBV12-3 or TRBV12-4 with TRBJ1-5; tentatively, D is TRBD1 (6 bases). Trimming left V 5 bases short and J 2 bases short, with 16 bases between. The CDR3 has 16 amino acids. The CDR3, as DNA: TGTGCCAGCAGTCCCCGGTGGGGGGGCGGCAATCAGCCCCAGCATTTT. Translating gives CASSPRWGGGNQPQHF.

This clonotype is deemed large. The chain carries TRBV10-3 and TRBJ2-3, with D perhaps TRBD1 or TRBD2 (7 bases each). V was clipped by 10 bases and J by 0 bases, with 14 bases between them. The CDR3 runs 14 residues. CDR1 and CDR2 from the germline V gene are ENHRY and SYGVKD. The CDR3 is CATGGTASTDTQYF. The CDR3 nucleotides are TGTGCCACCGGGGGGACAGCGAGCACAGATACGCAGTATTTT.

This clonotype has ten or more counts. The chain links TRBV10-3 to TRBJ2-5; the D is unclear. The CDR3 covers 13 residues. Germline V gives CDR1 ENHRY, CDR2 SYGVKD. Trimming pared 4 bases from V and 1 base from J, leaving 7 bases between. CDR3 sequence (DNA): TGTGCCATCAGTGTGGCTGCCCAAGAGACCCAGTACTTC. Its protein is CAISVAAQETQYF.

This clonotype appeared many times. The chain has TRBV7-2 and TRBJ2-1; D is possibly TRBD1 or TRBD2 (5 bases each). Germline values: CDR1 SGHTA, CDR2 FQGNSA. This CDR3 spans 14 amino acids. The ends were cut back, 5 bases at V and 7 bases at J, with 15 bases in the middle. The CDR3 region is CASSLFGGTNEQFF. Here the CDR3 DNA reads TGTGCCAGCAGCCTATTTGGGGGTACGAATGAGCAGTTCTTC.

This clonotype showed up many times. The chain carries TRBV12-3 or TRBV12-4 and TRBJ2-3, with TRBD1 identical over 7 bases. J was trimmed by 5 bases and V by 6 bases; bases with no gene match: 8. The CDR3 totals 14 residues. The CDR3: CASSLQGSEDTQYF. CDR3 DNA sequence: TGTGCCAGCAGCTTACAGGGGTCGGAAGATACGCAGTATTTT.

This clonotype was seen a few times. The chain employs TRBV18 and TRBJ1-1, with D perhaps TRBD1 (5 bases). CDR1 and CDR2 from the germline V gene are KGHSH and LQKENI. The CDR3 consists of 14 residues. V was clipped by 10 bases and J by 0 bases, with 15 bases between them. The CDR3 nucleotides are TGTGCCATTTCCCCCCTGGGGGTGAACACTGAAGCTTTCTTT. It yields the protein CAISPLGVNTEAFF.

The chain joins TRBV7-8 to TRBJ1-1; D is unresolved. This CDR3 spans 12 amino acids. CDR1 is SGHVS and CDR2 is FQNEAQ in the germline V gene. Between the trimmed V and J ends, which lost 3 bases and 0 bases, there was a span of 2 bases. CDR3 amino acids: CASSFLNTEAFF. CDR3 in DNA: TGTGCCAGCAGCTTTTTGAACACTGAAGCTTTCTTT.

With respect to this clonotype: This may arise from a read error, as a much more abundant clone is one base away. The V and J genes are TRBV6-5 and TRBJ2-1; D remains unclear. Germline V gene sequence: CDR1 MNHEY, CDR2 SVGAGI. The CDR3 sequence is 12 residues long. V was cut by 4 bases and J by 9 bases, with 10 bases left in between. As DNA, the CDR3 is TGTGCCAGCAGTTTGGGAACAACTGAGCAGTTCTTC. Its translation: CASSLGTTEQFF.

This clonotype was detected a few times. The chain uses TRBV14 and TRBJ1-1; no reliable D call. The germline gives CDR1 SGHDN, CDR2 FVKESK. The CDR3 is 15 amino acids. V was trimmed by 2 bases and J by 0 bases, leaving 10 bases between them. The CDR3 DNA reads TGTGCCAGCAGCCAATTCCGGCAGATGAACACTGAAGCTTTCTTT. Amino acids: CASSQFRQMNTEAFF.

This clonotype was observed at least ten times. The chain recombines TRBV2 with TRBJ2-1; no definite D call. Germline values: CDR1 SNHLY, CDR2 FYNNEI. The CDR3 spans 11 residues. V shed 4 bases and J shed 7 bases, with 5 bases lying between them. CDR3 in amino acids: CASSAVNEQFF. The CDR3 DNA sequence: TGTGCCAGCAGTGCGGTGAATGAGCAGTTCTTC.

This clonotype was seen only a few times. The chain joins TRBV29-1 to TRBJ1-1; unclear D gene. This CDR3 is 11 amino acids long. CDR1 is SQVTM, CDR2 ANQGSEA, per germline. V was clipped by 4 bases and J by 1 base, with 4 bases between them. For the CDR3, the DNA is TGCAGCGTTGTACCGAACACTGAAGCTTTCTTT. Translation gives CSVVPNTEAFF.

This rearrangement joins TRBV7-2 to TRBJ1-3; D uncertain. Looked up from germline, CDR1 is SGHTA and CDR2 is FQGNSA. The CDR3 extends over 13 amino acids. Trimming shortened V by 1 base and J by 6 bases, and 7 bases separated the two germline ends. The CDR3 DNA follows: TGTGCCAGCAGCTTAGGGGTGATAAACACCATATATTTT. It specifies CASSLGVINTIYF.